Included here is one TCR beta chain sequence, with context. This sample is part of a study of blood T cell repertoires in COVID-19. Study-level background: T cells, B-cell-depleted T cells, or PBMCs supplied cDNA or gDNA.

Assay: immunoSEQ multiplex PCR; the TCRdb copy retains only in-frame clones and omits some. The sample includes about 180,000 clones, roughly 88% seen only once; the top ten take around 7%. Sequencing input: peripheral blood. This TCR derives from a woman aged 40-49 years with COVID-19, enrolled during active disease.

Written as DNA, the CDR3 is TGTGCCAGCAGCCTACTCTCGGGCTACACCTTC. Its translation: CASSLLSGYTF. The J gene is TRBJ1-2, the V gene TRBV5-6; the D is unclear. The CDR3 runs 11 residues. V was trimmed by 4 bases and J by 8 bases, leaving 9 bases between them. Germline V gene sequence: CDR1 SGHDT, CDR2 YYEEEE.